This T cell receptor (beta chain) was observed in a study of blood T cell repertoires in COVID-19 (dated by TCRdb to about 2020). A note on the overall study: The collaborator samples originated in the United States, Italy and Spain and spanned the acute and convalescent phases of COVID-19. The prospective study material was composed of cDNA or gDNA derived from T cells, B-cell-depleted T cells, or PBMCs. The dataset comprised deeply sampled blood TCRbeta repertoires from subjects exposed to, actively infected with, or recovered from COVID-19. The repertoires were released in a freely available public database meant as a resource for research on the immune response to SARS-CoV-2. Samples came from the ongoing ImmuneRACE study (first 160 participants) plus 1,254 subjects from 6 global collaborators. The sample metadata nearly always contained a de-identified subject ID, COVID-19 status, age in years and sex. Where available, HLA class I and class II types were obtained from metadata supplied by the sample provider rather than from assay-based typing.

Comment on this clone: No cognate antigen has been identified for it. No base quality information exists; no much larger clone differs at one position.

Participants in the prospective study were enrolled through a virtual design, were aged roughly 18 to 100 years, and lived in about 25 United States geographic areas. To assign participants to cohorts, the prospective study relied on clinical history that participants themselves reported in a screening survey and a study questionnaire. Recovered participants in ImmuneRACE Cohort 3 were defined as having two consecutive negative NP/OP PCR tests, clearance from a healthcare professional, or resolution of symptoms. Each participant in the prospective study had whole blood, serum and a nasopharyngeal or oropharyngeal swab collected by mobile phlebotomists. Additional blood draws and questionnaires over an approximately two-month period could optionally be provided by prospective study participants. Prospective study blood samples were shipped either frozen or at room temperature before DNA extraction.

TCRbeta CDR3 regions were amplified from genomic DNA using the immunoSEQ Assay, a bias-controlled multiplex PCR. The original methods were these. Within the assay, amplification of reference gene primers was used to estimate how many nucleated cells each sample contained. To quantify the absolute abundance of each unique TCRbeta CDR3 rearrangement, sequence reads were collapsed and filtered. For each sample, productive Simpson clonality was calculated as the square root of Simpson's diversity index over productive rearrangements. TCRdb's version of the immuneACCESS table is confined to in-frame rearrangements and falls short of the full clone set. An unresolved V gene accounts for under half of the shortfall where checked; the remainder is of unknown origin. That table is the source of V, J and clone size, and D and trimming were worked out from the DNA. The sample records a few hundred thousand clones, approximately 90% of which are singletons. Roughly 1.9% of the sample is taken by the ten largest.

Overall results and qualifications from the work: Clinical and demographic metadata were provided uncurated, with the amount varying by source and participant.

The junction carries 11 bases between V and J, which are trimmed by 6 bases and 8 bases respectively. From its cysteine to its phenylalanine, the CDR3 spans 13 amino acids. CDR3 DNA is the only sequence kept; it has 39 bases, read in frame from the first base. This TCR came from a woman between 40 and 50 years old who had recovered from COVID-19. The sample taken for sequencing was PBMCs or T cells enriched from blood (not recorded which). Recombination connected TRBV12-3 or TRBV12-4 to TRBJ1-6, with a weak D call of TRBD1 (5 bases match). The CDR3 here reads CASSRQGDSPLHF. The DNA is as follows: TGTGCCAGCAGCAGGCAGGGTGATTCACCCCTCCACTTT.